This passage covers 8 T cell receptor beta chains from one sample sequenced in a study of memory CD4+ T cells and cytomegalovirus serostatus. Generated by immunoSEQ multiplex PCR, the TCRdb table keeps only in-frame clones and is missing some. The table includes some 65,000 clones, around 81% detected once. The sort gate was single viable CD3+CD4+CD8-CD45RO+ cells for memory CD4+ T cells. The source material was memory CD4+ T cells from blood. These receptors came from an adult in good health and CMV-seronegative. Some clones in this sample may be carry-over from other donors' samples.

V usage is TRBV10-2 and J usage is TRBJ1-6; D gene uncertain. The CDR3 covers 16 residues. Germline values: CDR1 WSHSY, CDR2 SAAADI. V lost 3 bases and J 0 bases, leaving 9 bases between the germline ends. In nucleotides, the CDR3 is TGCGCCAGCAGTGATCGCCGACGCTCCTATAATTCACCCCTCCACTTT. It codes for CASSDRRRSYNSPLHF.

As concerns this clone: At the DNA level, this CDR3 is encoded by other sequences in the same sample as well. The CDR3 loop is CASSYLRDTQYF. In nucleotides, the CDR3 is TGTGCCAGCAGCTACCTTAGAGATACGCAGTATTTT. The rearrangement links TRBV7-2 to TRBJ2-3; no reliable D call. CDR1 and CDR2 from the germline V gene are SGHTA and FQGNSA. The V end was cut by 4 bases, the J end by 5 bases, with 7 bases between. The CDR3 covers 12 residues. The whole variable domain, remainder taken from reference TRBV7-2 and TRBJ2-3, is GAGVSQSPSNKVTEKGKDVELRCDPISGHTALYWYRQSLGQGLEFLIYFQGNSAPDKSGLPSDRFSAERTGGSVSTLTIQRTQQEDSAVYLCASSYLRDTQYFGPGTRLTVL.

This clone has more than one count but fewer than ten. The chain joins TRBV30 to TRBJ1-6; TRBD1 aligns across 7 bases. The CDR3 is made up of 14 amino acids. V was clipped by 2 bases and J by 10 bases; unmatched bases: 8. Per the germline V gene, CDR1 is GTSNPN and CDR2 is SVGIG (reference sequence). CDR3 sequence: CAWSSLTGSSPLHF. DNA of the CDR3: TGTGCCTGGAGTTCCCTGACAGGGAGCTCACCCCTCCACTTT.

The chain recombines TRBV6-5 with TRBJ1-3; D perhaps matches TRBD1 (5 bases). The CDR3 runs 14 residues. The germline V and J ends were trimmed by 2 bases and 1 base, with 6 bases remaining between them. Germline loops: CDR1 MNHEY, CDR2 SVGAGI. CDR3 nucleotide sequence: TGTGCCAGCAGTTACGGGGGATCTGGAAACACCATATATTTT. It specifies CASSYGGSGNTIYF.

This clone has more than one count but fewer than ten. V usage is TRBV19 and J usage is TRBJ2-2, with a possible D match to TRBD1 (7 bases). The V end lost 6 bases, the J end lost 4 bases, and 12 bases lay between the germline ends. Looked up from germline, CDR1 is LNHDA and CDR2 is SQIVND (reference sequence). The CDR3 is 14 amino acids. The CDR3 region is CASRGQGGTGELFF. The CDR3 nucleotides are TGTGCCAGTAGGGGCCAGGGGGGCACCGGGGAGCTGTTTTTT.

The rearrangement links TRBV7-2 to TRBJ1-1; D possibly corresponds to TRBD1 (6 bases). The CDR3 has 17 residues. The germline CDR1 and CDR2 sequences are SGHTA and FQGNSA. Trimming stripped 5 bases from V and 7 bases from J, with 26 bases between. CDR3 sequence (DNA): TGTGCCAGCAGCCCGCGAGGGGCGGGGGGCTTTGGGGATGAAGCTTTCTTT. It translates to CASSPRGAGGFGDEAFF.

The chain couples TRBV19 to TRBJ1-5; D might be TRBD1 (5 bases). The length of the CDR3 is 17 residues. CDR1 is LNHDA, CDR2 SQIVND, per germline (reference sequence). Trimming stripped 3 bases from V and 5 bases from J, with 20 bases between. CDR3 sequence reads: CASSMGVWGKEDQPQHF. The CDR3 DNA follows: TGTGCCAGTAGTATGGGCGTATGGGGGAAGGAGGATCAGCCCCAGCATTTT.

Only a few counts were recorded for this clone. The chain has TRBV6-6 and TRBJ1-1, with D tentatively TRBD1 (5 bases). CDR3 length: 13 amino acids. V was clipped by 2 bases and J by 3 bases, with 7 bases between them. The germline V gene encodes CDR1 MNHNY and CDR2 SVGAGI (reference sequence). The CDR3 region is CASSYRGDTEAFF. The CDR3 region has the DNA TGTGCCAGCAGTTACAGGGGCGACACTGAAGCTTTCTTT.